This passage covers 8 T cell receptor beta chains from one sample sequenced in a study of cytomegalovirus exposure and HLA in healthy donors. PCR amplification relied on 60 Vbeta primers (plus 13 Jbeta primers). The protocol was immunoSEQ multiplex PCR, while the TCRdb copy is restricted to in-frame clones and leaves out a portion. The sample has under 170,000 clones, 79% seen once. Sequencing used PBMCs. Receptor source: a man aged 45-65 years in good health and CMV-seropositive.

The rearrangement links TRBV5-1 to TRBJ2-7; 8 nucleotides agree with TRBD2. Per the germline V gene, CDR1 is SGHRS and CDR2 is YFSETQ. This CDR3 comprises 14 residues. V lost 0 bases, J lost 2 bases, and 1 base stayed unmatched. DNA of the CDR3: TGCGCCAGCAGCTTGGCCGGGAGGGCCTACGAGCAGTACTTC. Translating gives CASSLAGRAYEQYF. Variable domain in full (rest from reference TRBV5-1 and TRBJ2-7): KAGVTQTPRYLIKTRGQQVTLSCSPISGHRSVSWYQQTPGQGLQFLFEYFSETQRNKGNFPGRFSGRQFSNSRSEMNVSTLELGDSALYLCASSLAGRAYEQYFGPGTRLTVT.

V usage is TRBV6-6 and J usage is TRBJ2-7, with a possible D match to TRBD1 (7 bases). The CDR3 extends over 15 amino acids. Trimming shortened V by 5 bases and J by 3 bases, and 17 bases separated the two germline ends. From germline, CDR1 is MNHNY and CDR2 SVGAGI (reference sequence). The CDR3 sequence is CASSHGGQKYYEQYF. The CDR3 DNA reads as TGTGCCAGCAGTCACGGGGGACAGAAATACTACGAGCAGTACTTC.

The chain links TRBV2 to TRBJ1-1; D is unclear. Trimming shortened V by 6 bases and J by 3 bases, and 5 bases separated the two germline ends. Germline V CDR1 and CDR2: SNHLY, FYNNEI. This CDR3 has 11 amino acids. CDR3 sequence reads: CASREYTEAFF. The DNA of the CDR3 is TGTGCCAGCAGGGAGTACACTGAAGCTTTCTTT.

This clone was detected once. The rearrangement uses TRBV12-5 and TRBJ1-1, with 10 nucleotides matching TRBD1. The germline V gene encodes CDR1 LGHNT and CDR2 FRNRAP. V gave up 6 bases and J gave up 5 bases; unmatched junction bases: 6. The CDR3 has 14 amino acids. The CDR3 is CASGAGTGATEAFF. CDR3 DNA: TGTGCTAGTGGCGCCGGGACAGGGGCTACTGAAGCTTTCTTT.

The V and J genes are TRBV7-9 and TRBJ1-1; the D is unclear. V dropped 1 base and J dropped 0 bases, with 6 bases sitting between them. Germline V gives CDR1 SEHNR, CDR2 FQNEAQ (reference sequence). The CDR3 length is 14 residues. The CDR3 DNA is TGTGCCAGCAGCTTAGGCAGTCTGAACACTGAAGCTTTCTTT. Its protein is CASSLGSLNTEAFF.

CDR3 DNA: TGTGCCAGCAGTGAATCAGGGGGCGTCTATGGCTACACCTTC. Its translation is CASSESGGVYGYTF. The V and J genes are TRBV6-1 and TRBJ1-2; TRBD1 aligns across 8 bases. This CDR3 has 14 residues. The V gene end was trimmed by 2 bases and the J gene end by 4 bases; junction bases not matched to a gene: 3. Per the germline V gene, CDR1 is MNHNS and CDR2 is SASEGT.

This chain connects TRBV7-9 to TRBJ2-5; 10 nucleotides align to TRBD2. The CDR3 covers 14 residues. The germline V gene encodes CDR1 SEHNR and CDR2 FQNEAQ (reference sequence). V lost 5 bases, J lost 3 bases, and 3 bases stayed unmatched. The DNA of the CDR3 is TGTGCCAGCAGCACGGGACTAGCGAAAGAGACCCAGTACTTC. The encoded protein is CASSTGLAKETQYF.

This clone appeared a few times. This rearrangement joins TRBV27 to TRBJ2-1; D is ambiguous. The ends were cut back, 3 bases at V and 8 bases at J, with 11 bases in the middle. This CDR3 spans 13 amino acids. Germline V gene lookup returns CDR1 MNHEY and CDR2 SMNVEV (reference sequence). The CDR3 nucleotides read TGTGCCAGCAGTTTTAGTGACTTAGATGAGCAGTTCTTC. Its protein product is CASSFSDLDEQFF.